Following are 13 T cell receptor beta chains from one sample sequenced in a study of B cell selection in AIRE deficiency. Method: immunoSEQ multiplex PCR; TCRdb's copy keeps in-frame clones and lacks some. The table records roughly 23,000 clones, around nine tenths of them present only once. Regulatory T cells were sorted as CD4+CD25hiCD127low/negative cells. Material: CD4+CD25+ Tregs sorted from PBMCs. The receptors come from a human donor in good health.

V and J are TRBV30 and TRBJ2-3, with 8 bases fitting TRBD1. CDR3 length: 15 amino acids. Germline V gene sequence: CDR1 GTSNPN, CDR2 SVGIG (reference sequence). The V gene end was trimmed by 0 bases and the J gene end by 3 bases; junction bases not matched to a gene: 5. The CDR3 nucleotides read TGTGCCTGGAGTGTACGGACAGGGAGGACAGATACGCAGTATTTT. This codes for CAWSVRTGRTDTQYF.

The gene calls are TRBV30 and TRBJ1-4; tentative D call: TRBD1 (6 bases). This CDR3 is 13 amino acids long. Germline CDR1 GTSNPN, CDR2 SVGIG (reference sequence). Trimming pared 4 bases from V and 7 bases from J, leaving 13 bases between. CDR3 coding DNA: TGTGCCTGGATGGGGGGGGCGGGTGAAAAACTGTTTTTT. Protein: CAWMGGAGEKLFF.

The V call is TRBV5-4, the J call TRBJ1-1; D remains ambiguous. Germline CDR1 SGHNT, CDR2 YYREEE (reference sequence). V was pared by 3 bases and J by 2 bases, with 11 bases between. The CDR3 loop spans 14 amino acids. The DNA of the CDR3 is TGTGCCAGCAGCTCTGGACTTTTTAACACTGAAGCTTTCTTT. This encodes CASSSGLFNTEAFF.

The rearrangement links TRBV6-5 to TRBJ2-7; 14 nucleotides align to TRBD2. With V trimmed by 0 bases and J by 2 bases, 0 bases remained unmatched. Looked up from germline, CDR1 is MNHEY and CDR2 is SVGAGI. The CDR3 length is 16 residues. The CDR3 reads CASSYSGLAGAYEQYF. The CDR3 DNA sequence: TGTGCCAGCAGTTACTCGGGACTAGCGGGAGCCTACGAGCAGTACTTC.

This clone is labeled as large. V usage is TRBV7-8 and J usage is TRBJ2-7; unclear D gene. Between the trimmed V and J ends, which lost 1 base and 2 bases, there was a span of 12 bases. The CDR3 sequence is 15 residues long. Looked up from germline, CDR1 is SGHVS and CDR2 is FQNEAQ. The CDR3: CASSLVGREAYEQYF. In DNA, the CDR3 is TGTGCCAGCAGCTTAGTTGGGCGAGAGGCCTACGAGCAGTACTTC. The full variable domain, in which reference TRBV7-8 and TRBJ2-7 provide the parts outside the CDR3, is GAGVSQSPRYKVAKRGQDVALRCDPISGHVSLFWYQQALGQGPEFLTYFQNEAQLDKSGLPSDRFFAERPEGSVSTLKIQRTQQEDSAVYLCASSLVGREAYEQYFGPGTRLTVT.

This CDR3 is CASSSSLFTDYGTDTQYF. CDR3 sequence (DNA): TGTGCCAGCAGCTCCAGCTTGTTCACCGATTACGGCACAGATACGCAGTATTTT. This chain links TRBV7-9 with TRBJ2-3; the D is unclear. In germline, CDR1 is SEHNR, CDR2 FQNEAQ (reference sequence). Trimming left V 4 bases short and J 1 base short, with 21 bases between. This CDR3 region has 18 residues. Complete variable domain (other parts from reference TRBV7-9 and TRBJ2-3): DTGVSQNPRHKITKRGQNVTFRCDPISEHNRLYWYRQTLGQGPEFLTYFQNEAQLEKSRLLSDRFSAERPKGSFSTLEIQRTEQGDSAMYLCASSSSLFTDYGTDTQYFGPGTRLTVL.

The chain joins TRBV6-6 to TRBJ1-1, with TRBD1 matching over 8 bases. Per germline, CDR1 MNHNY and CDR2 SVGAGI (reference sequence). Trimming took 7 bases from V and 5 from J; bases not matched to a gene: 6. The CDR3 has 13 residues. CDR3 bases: TGTGCCAGCAATAAACAGGGGGGAACTGAAGCTTTCTTT. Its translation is CASNKQGGTEAFF.

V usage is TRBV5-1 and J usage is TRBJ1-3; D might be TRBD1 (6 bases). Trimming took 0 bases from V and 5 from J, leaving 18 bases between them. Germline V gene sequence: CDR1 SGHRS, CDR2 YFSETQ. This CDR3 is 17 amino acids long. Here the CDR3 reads CASSLGASGVLRNTIYF. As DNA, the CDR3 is TGCGCCAGCAGCTTGGGGGCCTCAGGGGTTCTTAGAAACACCATATATTTT.

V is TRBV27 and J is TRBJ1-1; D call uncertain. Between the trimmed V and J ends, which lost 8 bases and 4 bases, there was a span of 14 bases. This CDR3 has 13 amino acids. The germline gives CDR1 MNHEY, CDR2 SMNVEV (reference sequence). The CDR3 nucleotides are TGTGCCAGCGGAGGGCTTCTGGCCACTGAAGCTTTCTTT. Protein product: CASGGLLATEAFF.

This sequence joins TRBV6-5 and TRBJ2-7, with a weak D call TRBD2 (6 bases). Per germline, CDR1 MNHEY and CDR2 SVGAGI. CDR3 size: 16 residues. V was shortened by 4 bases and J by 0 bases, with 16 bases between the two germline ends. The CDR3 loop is CASSFLGSGSSYEQYF. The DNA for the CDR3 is TGTGCCAGCAGTTTCTTGGGTAGCGGAAGCTCCTACGAGCAGTACTTC.

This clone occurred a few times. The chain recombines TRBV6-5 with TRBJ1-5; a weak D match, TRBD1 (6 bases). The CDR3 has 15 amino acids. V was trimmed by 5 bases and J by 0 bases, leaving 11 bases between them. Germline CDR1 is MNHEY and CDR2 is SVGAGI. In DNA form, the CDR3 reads TGTGCCAGCAGTCGGACAGCATTTAGCAATCAGCCCCAGCATTTT. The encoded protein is CASSRTAFSNQPQHF.

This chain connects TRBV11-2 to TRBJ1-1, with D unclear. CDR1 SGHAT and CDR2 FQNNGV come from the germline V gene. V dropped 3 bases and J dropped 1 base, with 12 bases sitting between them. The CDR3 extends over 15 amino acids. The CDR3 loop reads CASSFRLVTNTEAFF. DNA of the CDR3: TGTGCCAGCAGCTTCCGATTAGTCACGAACACTGAAGCTTTCTTT.

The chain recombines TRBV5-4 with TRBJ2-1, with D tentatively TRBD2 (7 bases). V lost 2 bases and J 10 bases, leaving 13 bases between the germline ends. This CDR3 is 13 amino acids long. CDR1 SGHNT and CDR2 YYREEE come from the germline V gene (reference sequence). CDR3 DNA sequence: TGTGCCAGCAGCTTTGACCGGGGGGCGGAGCAGTTCTTC. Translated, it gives CASSFDRGAEQFF.